These 27 T cell receptor beta chains originate from one sample sequenced in a study of blood T cell repertoires in COVID-19. The method was immunoSEQ multiplex PCR; TCRdb's version includes in-frame clones alone and lacks a portion of them. The sample carries more than 120,000 clones, 75% to 90% recorded once. The source material was peripheral blood. All receptors derive from a human donor in a cohort sampled during active COVID-19.

The chain employs TRBV19 and TRBJ1-1, with unresolved D. The CDR3 length is 14 residues. V lost 5 bases, J lost 4 bases, and 14 bases lay in between. From germline, CDR1 is LNHDA and CDR2 SQIVND (reference sequence). CDR3 residues: CASSAQVSATEAFF. The CDR3 DNA reads as TGTGCCAGTAGTGCCCAGGTGAGTGCCACTGAAGCTTTCTTT. The full variable domain, rest sourced from reference TRBV19 and TRBJ1-1, is DGGITQSPKYLFRKEGQNVTLSCEQNLNHDAMYWYRQDPGQGLRLIYYSQIVNDFQKGDIAEGYSVSREKKESFPLTVTSAQKNPTAFYLCASSAQVSATEAFFGQGTRLTVV.

V usage is TRBV3-1 (or the pseudogene TRBV3-2) and J usage is TRBJ2-1; D ambiguous. This CDR3 comprises 15 residues. V gave up 0 bases and J gave up 6 bases, with 12 bases separating them. Germline V CDR1 and CDR2: LGHDT, YNNKEL (reference sequence). CDR3 sequence (DNA): TGTGCCAGCAGCCAAGATATTAGTGAAGTCAATGAGCAGTTCTTC. Its protein is CASSQDISEVNEQFF.

This clone occurred a few times. This chain connects TRBV19 to TRBJ1-1; weak D call: TRBD1 (5 bases). Germline assignment: CDR1 LNHDA and CDR2 SQIVND (reference sequence). CDR3 length: 13 residues. V was cut by 6 bases and J by 4 bases, with 12 bases left in between. In nucleotides, the CDR3 is TGTGCCAGTAGCCAAGGGGTTCCCACTGAAGCTTTCTTT. Amino acids: CASSQGVPTEAFF.

The V and J genes are TRBV5-1 and TRBJ1-4; 11 bases align to TRBD1. This CDR3 spans 17 amino acids. CDR1 and CDR2 (germline): SGHRS, YFSETQ. The V gene end was trimmed by 5 bases and the J gene end by 4 bases; junction bases not matched to a gene: 10. CDR3 DNA: TGCGCCAGCAGATCCGGACAGGGGGCATCCCGTAATGAAAAACTGTTTTTT. Its protein product is CASRSGQGASRNEKLFF.

V usage is TRBV7-9 and J usage is TRBJ1-4; TRBD1 matches at 8 bases. Germline lookup yields CDR1 SEHNR and CDR2 FQNEAQ (reference sequence). The CDR3 is 15 amino acids. The trim removed 5 bases at V and 6 bases at J, leaving 8 bases unmatched. As DNA, the CDR3 is TGTGCCAGCAGCGGACCTTCAGGGGGCGATGAAAAACTGTTTTTT. It specifies CASSGPSGGDEKLFF.

The gene calls are TRBV2 and TRBJ1-2; D is unresolved. The CDR3 sequence is 15 residues long. CDR1 and CDR2 (germline): SNHLY, FYNNEI. Trimming shortened V by 2 bases and J by 4 bases, and 14 bases separated the two germline ends. The CDR3 sequence is CASSESRVVTYGYTF. In DNA form, the CDR3 reads TGTGCCAGCAGTGAAAGTCGGGTCGTTACCTATGGCTACACCTTC.

The chain carries TRBV1 and TRBJ2-2; no DNA check was done on the table's D call, TRBD2. TRBV1 is classified as a pseudogene. The CDR3 is 17 amino acids. CDR3 bases: TGCACCAGCAGCCAAATTCTGTCCGGGAGAGGAACCGGGGAGCTGTTTTTT. Amino acid sequence: CTSSQILSGRGTGELFF.

The V gene is TRBV9, the J gene TRBJ1-3, with a weak D call TRBD1 (5 bases). Trimming removed 3 bases from V and 0 bases from J, with 10 bases in between. This CDR3 is built from 15 residues. Per germline, CDR1 SGDLS and CDR2 YYNGEE. CDR3 DNA: TGTGCCAGCAGCGCAGGGATGCCCTCTGGAAACACCATATATTTT. Protein product: CASSAGMPSGNTIYF.

V and J are TRBV5-1 and TRBJ2-1, with TRBD2 matching over 9 bases. The CDR3 sequence is 18 residues long. V trimming: 0 bases; J trimming: 7 bases; junction bases outside the gene matches: 14. Germline-derived CDR1 and CDR2 are SGHRS and YFSETQ. CDR3 residues: CASSLGYVAGVNGNEQFF. In DNA, the CDR3 is TGCGCCAGCAGCTTGGGGTATGTAGCGGGAGTAAACGGGAATGAGCAGTTCTTC.

This rearrangement joins TRBV2 to TRBJ1-6, with 8 bases fitting TRBD1. After removal of 6 bases from V and 9 bases from J, the junction contained 4 bases not matched to a gene. This CDR3 has 13 amino acids. Germline V CDR1 and CDR2: SNHLY, FYNNEI. The CDR3 nucleotides are TGTGCCAGCAGGGACAGGGCTGGTTCACCCCTCCACTTT. Protein sequence: CASRDRAGSPLHF.

The chain combines TRBV9 with TRBJ2-2, with a tentative D call TRBD2 (6 bases). V lost 8 bases and J 1 base, leaving 18 bases between the germline ends. CDR3 size: 16 residues. Germline lookup yields CDR1 SGDLS and CDR2 YYNGEE. In DNA, the CDR3 is TGTGCCAGTGGGGGGAACCGACAAGGGAACACCGGGGAGCTGTTTTTT. Translation: CASGGNRQGNTGELFF.

The rearrangement joins TRBV24-1 to TRBJ1-5, with D unresolved. Germline loops: CDR1 KGHDR, CDR2 SFDVKD. The CDR3 is made up of 14 amino acids. Trimming took off 4 bases at V and 10 bases at J, with 16 bases between the two ends. The CDR3 nucleotides are TGTGCCACCAGTGACTCGGCGGTTGTTATACCCCAGCATTTT. This encodes CATSDSAVVIPQHF.

This clone appeared a few times. V and J are TRBV30 and TRBJ1-1; 7 nucleotides align to TRBD1. The trim removed 2 bases at V and 0 bases at J, leaving 6 bases unmatched. The germline gives CDR1 GTSNPN, CDR2 SVGIG (reference sequence). The CDR3 is 15 residues long. The CDR3: CAWSRDSNMNTEAFF. The CDR3 DNA is TGTGCCTGGAGTCGGGACAGTAACATGAACACTGAAGCTTTCTTT.

The rearrangement links TRBV29-1 to TRBJ2-3; 12 bases line up with TRBD1. This CDR3 is built from 21 residues. With 2 bases clipped from V and 2 bases from J, the junction kept 20 bases outside the gene matches. Germline loops: CDR1 SQVTM, CDR2 ANQGSEA. The CDR3 reads CSVEIGGQTRGQGATTDTQYF. The CDR3 DNA reads as TGCAGCGTTGAAATCGGGGGCCAAACGAGGGGACAGGGGGCAACCACAGATACGCAGTATTTT.

This clone was detected only once. The chain employs TRBV9 and TRBJ2-3; the D gene is possibly TRBD1 (6 bases). This CDR3 region has 14 residues. Per the germline V gene, CDR1 is SGDLS and CDR2 is YYNGEE. The V and J ends lost 2 bases and 3 bases respectively, with 10 bases between them. DNA of the CDR3: TGTGCCAGCAGCGTCAACCAGGGGACAGATACGCAGTATTTT. Protein product: CASSVNQGTDTQYF.

The chain recombines TRBV6-6 with TRBJ1-2; D ambiguous. V was shortened by 1 base and J by 3 bases, with 12 bases between the two germline ends. The CDR3 spans 15 residues. The germline V gene encodes CDR1 MNHNY and CDR2 SVGAGI (reference sequence). The CDR3 DNA follows: TGTGCCAGCAGTTACTATGTGGGCCGACACTATGGCTACACCTTC. Its protein product is CASSYYVGRHYGYTF.

The chain carries TRBV29-1 and TRBJ1-2; TRBD1 agrees at 11 bases. This CDR3 is 13 amino acids long. Germline-derived CDR1 and CDR2 are SQVTM and ANQGSEA. J lost 1 base, V lost 7 bases, and 2 bases had no gene match. The CDR3 loop is CSGTGGSNYGYTF. The CDR3 nucleotides are TGCAGCGGGACAGGGGGCAGTAACTATGGCTACACCTTC.

The gene calls are TRBV23-1 and TRBJ2-5; possibly TRBD1 for D (6 bases). TRBV23-1 is assigned to the ORF class and has an uncertain function. The CDR3 totals 14 residues. Trimming stripped 0 bases from V and 5 bases from J, with 10 bases between. DNA for the CDR3: TGCGCCAGCAGTCAATCACCAGGGGTCGAGACCCAGTACTTC. Its translation: CASSQSPGVETQYF.

This rearrangement joins TRBV28 to TRBJ2-2; a possible D gene is TRBD1 (5 bases). CDR3 size: 11 residues. CDR1 and CDR2 (germline): MDHEN, SYDVKM. This chain's CDR3 is CASQGPGELFF. CDR3 coding DNA: TGTGCTAGCCAGGGCCCCGGGGAGCTGTTTTTT.

This rearrangement joins TRBV6-2 or TRBV6-3 to TRBJ2-5, with D maybe TRBD1 (7 bases). CDR3 size: 14 residues. Between the trimmed V and J ends, which lost 4 bases and 4 bases, there was a span of 13 bases. Germline-derived CDR1 and CDR2 are MNHEY and SVGEGT. The CDR3 DNA is TGTGCCAGCAGTTTAGGGGGCGGGGTAGAGACCCAGTACTTC. It specifies CASSLGGGVETQYF.

V usage is TRBV12-3 or TRBV12-4 and J usage is TRBJ1-2; no clear D. This CDR3 has 11 amino acids. V was shortened by 4 bases and J by 4 bases, with 4 bases between the two germline ends. CDR3: CASSSGYGYTF. The CDR3 nucleotides are TGTGCCAGCAGTTCGGGCTATGGCTACACCTTC.

The V and J genes are TRBV19 and TRBJ1-2, with D perhaps matching TRBD1 (5 bases). Germline V gene lookup returns CDR1 LNHDA and CDR2 SQIVND (reference sequence). This CDR3 region has 12 residues. Deletions cut 4 bases from V and 8 bases from J, with 11 bases between. For the CDR3, the DNA is TGTGCCAGTAGTAGGGGCCGAGACGGCTACACCTTC. It yields the protein CASSRGRDGYTF.

The CDR3, as DNA: TGTGCCAGCAGTGAAGCGCTAGGTAGCTCTGGCGAGCAGTACTTC. Translated, it gives CASSEALGSSGEQYF. The V gene is TRBV6-1, the J gene TRBJ2-7; D unresolved. Germline V lookup: CDR1 MNHNS, CDR2 SASEGT. The CDR3 totals 15 residues. With 0 bases removed from V and 6 bases from J, the gap between germline ends came to 15 bases.

The V gene is TRBV5-1, the J gene TRBJ1-2; a weak D match, TRBD1 (5 bases). The CDR3 spans 15 residues. Germline V gene lookup returns CDR1 SGHRS and CDR2 YFSETQ. CDR3 residues: CAFPQKDRGNYGYTF. The CDR3 DNA sequence: TGCGCGTTCCCACAGAAGGATAGGGGTAACTATGGCTACACCTTC.

This chain joins TRBV2 and TRBJ1-2; D perhaps matches TRBD1 (6 bases). V shed 5 bases and J shed 2 bases, with 12 bases lying between them. Per the germline V gene, CDR1 is SNHLY and CDR2 is FYNNEI. CDR3 size: 14 residues. The CDR3 sequence is CASSPRTANYGYTF. CDR3 sequence (DNA): TGTGCCAGCAGTCCCCGGACAGCCAACTATGGCTACACCTTC.

To note about this clone: The same CDR3 is also encoded by other DNA sequences in this sample. The chain couples TRBV7-9 to TRBJ2-3; 13 bases align to TRBD2. After removal of 8 bases from V and 5 bases from J, the junction contained 1 base not matched to a gene. Germline V lookup: CDR1 SEHNR, CDR2 FQNEAQ (reference sequence). CDR3 length equals 13 residues. The DNA of the CDR3 is TGTGCCAGCGGACTAGCGGGAGAAGATACGCAGTATTTT. It yields the protein CASGLAGEDTQYF. The whole variable domain, filled in from reference TRBV7-9 and TRBJ2-3, reads DTGVSQNPRHKITKRGQNVTFRCDPISEHNRLYWYRQTLGQGPEFLTYFQNEAQLEKSRLLSDRFSAERPKGSFSTLEIQRTEQGDSAMYLCASGLAGEDTQYFGPGTRLTVL.

This sequence joins TRBV5-8 and TRBJ2-3; D unresolved. The CDR3 consists of 13 residues. Trimming took 4 bases from V and 6 from J, leaving 12 bases between them. Per germline, CDR1 SGHTS and CDR2 YDEGEE. The CDR3 loop is CASSVGAKDTQYF. The CDR3 DNA reads as TGTGCCAGCAGCGTCGGAGCTAAGGATACGCAGTATTTT. The full variable domain, completed using reference TRBV5-8 and TRBJ2-3, is EAGVTQSPTHLIKTRGQQATLRCSPISGHTSVYWYQQALGLGLQFLLWYDEGEERNRGNFPPRFSGRQFPNYSSELNVNALELEDSALYLCASSVGAKDTQYFGPGTRLTVL.